The clone carrying this T cell receptor beta chain was seen only a few times. The antigen is not known. Germline V gene lookup returns CDR1 SGHAT and CDR2 FQNNGV. Trimming cost V 0 bases and J 4 bases, with 18 bases left between them. CDR3 length: 17 amino acids. The sample is drawn from a study of response to subunit inactivated influenza vaccine. A single record per CDR3 protein comes from TCRdb applying MiXCR to the RT-PCR reads. The sample lists around 200,000 distinct CDR3 sequences, about 15% occurring once. Findings and limits, study-wide: There was a suggestion from the authors that each seasonal influenza vaccination recruits few new T cells.

The chain couples TRBV11-2 to TRBJ1-1; D perhaps matches TRBD1 (5 bases). The receptor's source is a man in his fifties who received an inactivated influenza vaccine. The specimen was CD8+ T cells sorted from PBMCs, collected roughly 5 days after vaccination. The CDR3 loop reads CASSLDLSGPWGTEAFF. In nucleotides, the CDR3 is TGTGCCAGCAGCTTAGATCTGTCGGGGCCCTGGGGCACTGAAGCTTTCTTT.